This T cell receptor beta chain originates from a study of T cell repertoires in cytomegalovirus infection. About the study: In public TCR beta signatures, there were indications of both CMV infection and matching HLA type.

V was pared by 4 bases and J by 7 bases, with 16 bases of the junction left unmatched. CDR1 and CDR2 (germline): SGHDT, YYEEEE. This CDR3 has 17 residues. To note about this clonotype: Its antigen remains unknown.

TCRdb re-called the reads with MiXCR, one entry per CDR3 protein. The data hold some 920,000 distinct CDR3 sequences, with roughly 30% observed a single time. Study conclusions and caveats: Cumulative public TCR beta family frequency identified CMV carriers with the relevant HLA.

The sequenced sample was cultured CD8+ T cells from PBMCs, obtained from culture after CMV antigen stimulation. The chain uses TRBV5-6 and TRBJ2-1, with 8 bases fitting TRBD1. The receptor was derived from a human donor in good health (CMV status not recorded). Some clones in this sample may be carry-over from other donors' samples. CDR3 amino acids: CASSPLLWTGIGNEQFF. The CDR3, as DNA: TGTGCCAGCAGCCCACTTCTGTGGACAGGGATTGGAAATGAGCAGTTCTTC. The complete variable domain, with remaining parts taken from reference TRBV5-6 and TRBJ2-1, reads DAGVTQSPTHLIKTRGQQVTLRCSPKSGHDTVSWYQQALGQGPQFIFQYYEEEERQRGNFPDRFSGHQFPNYSSELNVNALLLGDSALYLCASSPLLWTGIGNEQFFGPGTRLTVL.